This T cell receptor (beta chain) was captured by sequencing in a study of blood T cell repertoires in COVID-19. This clone has just one count. Assay used: immunoSEQ multiplex PCR; TCRdb lists only in-frame clones, some missing. This sample carries about 170,000 clones, about 82% of them seen once, and the ten largest clones take around 7%. This TCR derives from a man between 50 and 59 years old with active or convalescent COVID-19. What was sequenced was peripheral blood.

The CDR3 loop reads CASSPDMGLPLHF. CDR3 bases: TGTGCCAGCAGCCCGGACATGGGATTGCCCCTCCACTTT. The V call is TRBV14, the J call TRBJ1-6, with TRBD1 as a possible D gene (5 bases). V lost 4 bases to trimming and J lost 13 bases, with 14 bases between them. This CDR3 comprises 13 residues. Germline loops: CDR1 SGHDN, CDR2 FVKESK.